This TCR beta chain came from a study of T cell changes during pregnancy in multiple sclerosis. V lost 1 base and J lost 3; bases outside the gene matches: 2. This CDR3 has 14 amino acids. Per germline, CDR1 SGHDN and CDR2 FVKESK. Only in-frame clones appear in the TCRdb table, and some are missing; sequencing was by immunoSEQ multiplex PCR. The repertoire holds 40,000 to 45,000 clones, around nine tenths seen once, with 7% in the top ten. The material was CD8+ T cells from peripheral blood mononuclear cells, obtained in the third trimester of pregnancy. The chain uses TRBV14 and TRBJ1-2, with 7 nucleotides matching TRBD1. The receptor was isolated from a female donor with multiple sclerosis, enrolled in a pregnancy study. The CDR3 nucleotides are TGTGCCAGCAGCCAAGGGGACAGTCACTATGGCTACACCTTC. Amino acid sequence: CASSQGDSHYGYTF.